The clone carrying this T cell receptor beta chain was counted only a few times. Its antigen is as yet unknown. After more than 8 days in culture, the CD4+ T cells were isolated. Sequenced by immunoSEQ multiplex PCR; TCRdb stores in-frame clones only, minus some. The sample has some 63,000 clones; approximately 78% are singletons. The entry originates in a study of vaccination effects on CD4 cells after COVID-19. Study background: Participants were vaccinated with two doses of either the BNT162b2 or mRNA-1273 vaccine. Convalescent patient samples, from a couple of individuals, date to 16 days and one week before vaccination. Findings and caveats of the study: Predominantly, the post-vaccine spike-reactive clones of convalescents comprised new vaccine-induced clones.

V dropped 1 base and J dropped 10 bases, with 7 bases sitting between them. CDR3 size: 11 residues. Germline V lookup: CDR1 MGHDK, CDR2 SYGVNS. The sequence was collected from a human donor who had a prior SARS-CoV-2 infection. The chain links TRBV25-1 to TRBJ1-1; D not certain. Source: CD4+ T cells from PBMCs cultured without peptide, taken before COVID-19 vaccination. The CDR3 DNA reads TGTGCCAGCAGTGAATCAAGGAGAGCTTTCTTT. It yields the protein CASSESRRAFF.